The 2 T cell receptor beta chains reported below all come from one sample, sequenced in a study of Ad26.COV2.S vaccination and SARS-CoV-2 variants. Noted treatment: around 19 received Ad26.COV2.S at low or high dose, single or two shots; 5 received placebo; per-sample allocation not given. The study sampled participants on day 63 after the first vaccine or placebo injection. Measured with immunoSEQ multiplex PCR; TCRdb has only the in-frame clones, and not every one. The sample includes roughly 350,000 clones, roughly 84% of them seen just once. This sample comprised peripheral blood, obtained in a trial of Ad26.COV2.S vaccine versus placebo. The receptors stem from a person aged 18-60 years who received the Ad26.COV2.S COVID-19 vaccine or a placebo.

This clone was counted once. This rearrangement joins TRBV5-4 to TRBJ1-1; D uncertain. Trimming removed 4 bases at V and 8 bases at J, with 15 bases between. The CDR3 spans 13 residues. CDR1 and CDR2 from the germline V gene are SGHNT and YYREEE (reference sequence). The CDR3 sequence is CASSLPVGVEAFF. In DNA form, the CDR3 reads TGTGCCAGCAGCCTGCCTGTCGGGGTCGAAGCTTTCTTT.

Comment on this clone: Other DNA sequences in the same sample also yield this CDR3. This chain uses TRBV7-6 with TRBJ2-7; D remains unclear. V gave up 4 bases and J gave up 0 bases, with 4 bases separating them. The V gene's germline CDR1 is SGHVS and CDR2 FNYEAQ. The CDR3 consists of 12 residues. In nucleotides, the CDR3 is TGTGCCAGCAGCTCGATCTCCTACGAGCAGTACTTC. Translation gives CASSSISYEQYF.